This T cell receptor (beta chain) derives from a study of Graves' ophthalmopathy and Graves' hyperthyroidism. Study-wide points: The model flagged ophthalmopathy progression at 55% to 71% sensitivity and 72.22% specificity.

RNA transcripts were the source from which TCR beta CDR3 regions were amplified. The first-round RT-PCR employed HTBI primers together with the Qiagen OneStep RT-PCR kit. A multiplex PCR was then performed as the second round. TCRdb called the multiplex PCR reads again in MiXCR, with one record for every CDR3 protein. This sample has 500,000 to 800,000 distinct CDR3 sequences, with over 40% found just once. Note on this clonotype: The antigen remains unidentified.

Sequencing was done on a sample of peripheral blood. This sequence originates from an adult man with Graves' ophthalmopathy.

In DNA form, the CDR3 reads TGTGCCACCAGCAGCGGGTTAGGTGAAAAACTGTTTTTT. Its translation: CATSSGLGEKLFF. The chain couples TRBV15 to TRBJ1-4; D is unclear. The CDR3 has 13 amino acids. Trimming cost V 3 bases and J 7 bases, with 9 bases left between them. Germline V lookup: CDR1 LNHNV, CDR2 YYDKDF (reference sequence). The full variable domain, rest sourced from reference TRBV15 and TRBJ1-4, is DAMVIQNPRYQVTQFGKPVTLSCSQTLNHNVMYWYQQKSSQAPKLLFHYYDKDFNNEADTPDNFQSRRPNTSFCFLDIRSPGLGDTAMYLCATSSGLGEKLFFGSGTQLSVL.